Listed here is a single T cell receptor beta chain. The antigen is not known. The CDR3 has 14 residues. Germline CDR1 ENHRY, CDR2 SYGVKD. The V and J ends lost 6 bases and 4 bases respectively, with 14 bases between them. Profiled with immunoSEQ multiplex PCR; TCRdb holds only in-frame clones, not every one. The sample has approximately 60,000 clones, under 80% seen once. The entry originates in a study of vaccination effects on CD4 cells after COVID-19. Overall study context: Wells of around 2.2 million PBMC each were grown with about 9.5 IU/ml IL-2 and roughly 10 ug/ml peptides.

Study-wide points: Marked clonal contraction was seen in infection- and vaccine-induced clones late after vaccination. In convalescent patients, vaccine-induced clones largely differed from infection-induced clones.

Cells that had been cultured for less than eleven days were the source of isolated CD4+ T cells. This chain links TRBV10-3 with TRBJ2-3, with D uncertain. The receptor was derived from a human donor who had a prior SARS-CoV-2 infection. Specimen: CD4+ T cells from PBMCs cultured without peptide, collected before COVID-19 vaccination. The CDR3 reads CAISHSLGSDTQYF. The CDR3 bases are TGTGCCATCAGCCATTCCTTAGGTTCAGATACGCAGTATTTT.